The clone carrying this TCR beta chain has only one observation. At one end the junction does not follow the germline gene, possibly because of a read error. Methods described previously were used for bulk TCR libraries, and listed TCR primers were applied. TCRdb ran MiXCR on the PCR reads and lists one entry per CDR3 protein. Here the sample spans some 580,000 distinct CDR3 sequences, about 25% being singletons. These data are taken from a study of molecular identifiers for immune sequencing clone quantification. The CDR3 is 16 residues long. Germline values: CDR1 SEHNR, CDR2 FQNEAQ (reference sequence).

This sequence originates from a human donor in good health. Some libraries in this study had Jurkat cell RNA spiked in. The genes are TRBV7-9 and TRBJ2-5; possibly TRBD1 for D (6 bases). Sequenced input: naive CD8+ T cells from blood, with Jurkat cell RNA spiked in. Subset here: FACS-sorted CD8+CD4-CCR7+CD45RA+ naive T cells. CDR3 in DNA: TGTGCCGGCAGCCAATTGACAGGAGGAAACCAAGAGACCCAGTACTTT. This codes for CAGSQLTGGNQETQYF. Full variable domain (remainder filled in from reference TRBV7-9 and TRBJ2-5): DTGVSQNPRHKITKRGQNVTFRCDPISEHNRLYWYRQTLGQGPEFLTYFQNEAQLEKSRLLSDRFSAERPKGSFSTLEIQRTEQGDSAMYLCAGSQLTGGNQETQYFGPGTRLLVL.